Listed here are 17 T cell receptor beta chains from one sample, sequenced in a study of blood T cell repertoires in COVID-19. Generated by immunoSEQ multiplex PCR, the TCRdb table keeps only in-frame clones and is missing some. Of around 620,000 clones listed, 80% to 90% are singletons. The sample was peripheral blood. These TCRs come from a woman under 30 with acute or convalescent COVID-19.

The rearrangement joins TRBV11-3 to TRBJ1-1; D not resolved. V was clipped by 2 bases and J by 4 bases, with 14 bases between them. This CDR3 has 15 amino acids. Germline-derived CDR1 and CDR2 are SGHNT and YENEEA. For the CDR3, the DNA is TGTGCCAGCAGCTTACGTCCGGGCGGGAGCACTGAAGCTTTCTTT. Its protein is CASSLRPGGSTEAFF. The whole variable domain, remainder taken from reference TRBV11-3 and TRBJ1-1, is EAGVVQSPRYKIIEKKQPVAFWCNPISGHNTLYWYLQNLGQGPELLIRYENEEAVDDSQLPKDRFSAERLKGVDSTLKIQPAELGDSAVYLCASSLRPGGSTEAFFGQGTRLTVV.

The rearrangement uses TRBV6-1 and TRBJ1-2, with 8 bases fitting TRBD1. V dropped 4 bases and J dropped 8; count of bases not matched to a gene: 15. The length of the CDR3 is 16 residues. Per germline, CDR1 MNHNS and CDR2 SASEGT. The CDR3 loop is CASSGIGQGGARGYTF. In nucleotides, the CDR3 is TGTGCCAGCAGTGGCATCGGACAGGGAGGCGCGAGGGGCTACACCTTC.

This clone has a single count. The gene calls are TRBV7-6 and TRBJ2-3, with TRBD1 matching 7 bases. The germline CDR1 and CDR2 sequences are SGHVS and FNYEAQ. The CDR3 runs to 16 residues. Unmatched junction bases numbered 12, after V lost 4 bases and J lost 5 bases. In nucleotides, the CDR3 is TGTGCCAGCAGCTCCCCCGTTGGTAACAGGGGAGATACGCAGTATTTT. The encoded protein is CASSSPVGNRGDTQYF.

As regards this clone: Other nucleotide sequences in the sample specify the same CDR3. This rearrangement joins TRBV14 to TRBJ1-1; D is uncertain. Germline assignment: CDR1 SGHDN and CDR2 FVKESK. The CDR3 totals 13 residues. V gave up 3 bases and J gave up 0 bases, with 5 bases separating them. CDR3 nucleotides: TGTGCCAGCAGCCAGCTAATGAACACTGAAGCTTTCTTT. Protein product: CASSQLMNTEAFF.

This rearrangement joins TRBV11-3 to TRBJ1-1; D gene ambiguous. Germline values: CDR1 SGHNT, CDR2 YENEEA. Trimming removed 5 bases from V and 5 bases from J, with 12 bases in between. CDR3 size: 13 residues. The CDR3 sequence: CASSRLAGTEAFF. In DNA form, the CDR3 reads TGTGCCAGCAGCCGGCTGGCGGGGACTGAAGCTTTCTTT.

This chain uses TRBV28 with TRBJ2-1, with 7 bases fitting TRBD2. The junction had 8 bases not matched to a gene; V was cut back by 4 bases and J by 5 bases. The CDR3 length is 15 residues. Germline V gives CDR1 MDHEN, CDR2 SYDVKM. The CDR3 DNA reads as TGTGCCAGCAGTTCCGCCGCCGCGGGAGACAATGAGCAGTTCTTC. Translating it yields CASSSAAAGDNEQFF.

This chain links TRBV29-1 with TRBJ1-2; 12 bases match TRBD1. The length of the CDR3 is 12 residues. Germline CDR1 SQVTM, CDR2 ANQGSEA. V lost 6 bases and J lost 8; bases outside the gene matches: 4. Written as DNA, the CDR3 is TGCAGCGTGGGACAGGGGGCGGGAGGCTACACCTTC. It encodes CSVGQGAGGYTF.

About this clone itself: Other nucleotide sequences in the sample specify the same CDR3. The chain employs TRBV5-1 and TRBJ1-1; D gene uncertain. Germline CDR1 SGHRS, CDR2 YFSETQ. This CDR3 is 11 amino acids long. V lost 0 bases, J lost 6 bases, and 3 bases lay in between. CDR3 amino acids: CASSLGAEAFF. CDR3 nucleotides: TGCGCCAGCAGCTTGGGCGCTGAAGCTTTCTTT.

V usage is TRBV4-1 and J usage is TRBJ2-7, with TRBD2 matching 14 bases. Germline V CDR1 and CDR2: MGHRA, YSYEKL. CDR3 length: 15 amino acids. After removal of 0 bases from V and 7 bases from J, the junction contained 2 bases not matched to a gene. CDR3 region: CASSQEGLAGEEQYF. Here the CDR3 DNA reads TGCGCCAGCAGCCAAGAGGGACTAGCGGGGGAGGAGCAGTACTTC.

Written as DNA, the CDR3 is TGTGCCAGCAGTTTATCTATCCCTAGCTCCTACGAGCAGTACTTC. It is translated as CASSLSIPSSYEQYF. The chain combines TRBV28 with TRBJ2-7; D uncertain. This CDR3 contains 15 residues. V was clipped by 1 base and J by 0 bases, with 10 bases between them. Germline V gene sequence: CDR1 MDHEN, CDR2 SYDVKM. Full variable domain (remainder filled in from reference TRBV28 and TRBJ2-7): DVKVTQSSRYLVKRTGEKVFLECVQDMDHENMFWYRQDPGLGLRLIYFSYDVKMKEKGDIPEGYSVSREKKERFSLILESASTNQTSMYLCASSLSIPSSYEQYFGPGTRLTVT.

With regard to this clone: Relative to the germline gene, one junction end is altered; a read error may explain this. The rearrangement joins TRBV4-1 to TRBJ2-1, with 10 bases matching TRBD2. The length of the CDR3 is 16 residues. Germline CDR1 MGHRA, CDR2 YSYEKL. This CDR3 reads CASSEEGLAHYNEQFF. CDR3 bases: TGCGCCAGCAGCGAAGAGGGACTAGCGCACTACAATGAGCAGTTCTTC.

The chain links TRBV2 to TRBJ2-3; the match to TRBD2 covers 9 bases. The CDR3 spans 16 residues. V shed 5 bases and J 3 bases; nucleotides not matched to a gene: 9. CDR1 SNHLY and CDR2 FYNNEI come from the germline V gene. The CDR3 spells CASSHSLAGGTDTQYF. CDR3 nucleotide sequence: TGTGCCAGCAGTCATTCCTTGGCGGGGGGGACAGATACGCAGTATTTT.

CDR3 bases: TGTGCCAGCAGCTCCCCCATAGGAGGGGCGAACACTGAAGCTTTCTTT. Amino acids: CASSSPIGGANTEAFF. The chain combines TRBV9 with TRBJ1-1, with D perhaps TRBD1 (5 bases). V lost 4 bases and J 1 base, leaving 17 bases between the germline ends. The CDR3 is 16 amino acids. Looked up from germline, CDR1 is SGDLS and CDR2 is YYNGEE.

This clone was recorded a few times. The CDR3 loop reads CASSEMAGSNQPQHF. CDR3 nucleotide sequence: TGTGCCAGCAGTGAAATGGCAGGGAGCAATCAGCCCCAGCATTTT. The rearrangement joins TRBV6-4 to TRBJ1-5; tentatively, D is TRBD1 (5 bases). The CDR3 is made up of 15 amino acids. From germline, CDR1 is MRHNA and CDR2 SNTAGT. Trimming took off 3 bases at V and 1 base at J, with 10 bases between the two ends.

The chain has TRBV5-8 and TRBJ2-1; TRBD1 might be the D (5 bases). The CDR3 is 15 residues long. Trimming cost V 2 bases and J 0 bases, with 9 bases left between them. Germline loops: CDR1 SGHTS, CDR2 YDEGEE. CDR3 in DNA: TGTGCCAGCAGCTTAGGGGTAAGCTCCTACAATGAGCAGTTCTTC. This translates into CASSLGVSSYNEQFF.

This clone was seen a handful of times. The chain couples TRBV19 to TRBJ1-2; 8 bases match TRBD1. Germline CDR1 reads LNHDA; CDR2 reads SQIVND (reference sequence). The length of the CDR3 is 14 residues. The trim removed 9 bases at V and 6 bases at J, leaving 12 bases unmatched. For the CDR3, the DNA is TGTGCCAGCCTGACAGGGGATTTACCCCATGGCTACACCTTC. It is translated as CASLTGDLPHGYTF.

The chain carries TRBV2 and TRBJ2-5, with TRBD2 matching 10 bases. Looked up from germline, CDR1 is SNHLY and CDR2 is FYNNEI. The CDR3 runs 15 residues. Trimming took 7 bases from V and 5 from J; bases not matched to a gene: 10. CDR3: CASMRSGGVRETQYF. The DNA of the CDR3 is TGTGCCAGCATGCGGAGCGGGGGGGTCCGGGAGACCCAGTACTTC.